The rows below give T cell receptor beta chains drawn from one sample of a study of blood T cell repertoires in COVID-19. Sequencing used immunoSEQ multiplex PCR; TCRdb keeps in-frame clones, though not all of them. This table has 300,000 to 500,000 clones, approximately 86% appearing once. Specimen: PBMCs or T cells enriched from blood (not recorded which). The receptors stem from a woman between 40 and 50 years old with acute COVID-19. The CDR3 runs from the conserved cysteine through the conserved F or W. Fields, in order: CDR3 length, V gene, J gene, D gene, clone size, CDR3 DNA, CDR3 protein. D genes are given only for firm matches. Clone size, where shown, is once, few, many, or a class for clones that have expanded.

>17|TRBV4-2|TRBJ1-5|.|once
TGTGCCAGCAGCCAAGATAGGTCAGGAGGCAGCAATCAGCCCCAGCATTTT
CASSQDRSGGSNQPQHF
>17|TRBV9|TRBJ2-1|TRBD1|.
TGTGCCAGCAGCGTAGGGGAGACAGGGCGAAGGCACAATGAGCAGTTCTTC
CASSVGETGRRHNEQFF
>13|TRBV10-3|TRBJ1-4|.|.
TGTGCCATCAGTACGGGGTGGGATGAAAAACTGTTTTTT
CAISTGWDEKLFF
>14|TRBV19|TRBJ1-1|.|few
TGTGCCAGTAGTAAAACAGGAATTCACACTGAAGCTTTCTTT
CASSKTGIHTEAFF
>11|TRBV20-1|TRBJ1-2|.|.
TGCAGTGTGGGACACCGCTATGGCTACACCTTC
CSVGHRYGYTF
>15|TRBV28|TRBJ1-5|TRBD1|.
TGTGCCAGCAGTTTATTAGGAGGGGGCGATCAGCCCCAGCATTTT
CASSLLGGGDQPQHF
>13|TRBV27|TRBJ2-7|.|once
TGTGCCAGCAGCCGTAACACAGGGTACGAGCAGTACTTC
CASSRNTGYEQYF
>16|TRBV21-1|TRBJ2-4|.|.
TGTGCCAGCAGCTCCGGGACACCAGTAGCCAAAAACATTCAGTACTTC
CASSSGTPVAKNIQYF
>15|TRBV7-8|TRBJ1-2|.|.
TGTGCCAGCAGAGGTCGTATGGGGGAGGGGGAAGGCTACACCTTC
CASRGRMGEGEGYTF
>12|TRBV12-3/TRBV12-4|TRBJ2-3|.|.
TGTGCCAGCAGGGTCGGACAGCCAACGTGGGATTTT
CASRVGQPTWDF
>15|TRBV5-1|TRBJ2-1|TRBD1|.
TGCGCCAGCAGCCCCTCCGGACAGGGGGCTTATGAGCAGTTCTTC
CASSPSGQGAYEQFF
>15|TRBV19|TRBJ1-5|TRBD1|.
TGTGCCAGTAGACAGGGGAATCGTAGCAATCAGCCCCAGCATTTT
CASRQGNRSNQPQHF
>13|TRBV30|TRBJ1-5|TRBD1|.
TGTGCCTGGAGTGAGGGGGCGGATCAGCCCCAGCATTTT
CAWSEGADQPQHF
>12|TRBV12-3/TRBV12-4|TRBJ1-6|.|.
TGTGCCAGCAGTTTGAGGGGGTCACCCCTCCACTTT
CASSLRGSPLHF
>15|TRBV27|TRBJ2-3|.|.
TGTGCCAGCAGTAACTGGGACACCCGCACAGATACGCAGTATTTT
CASSNWDTRTDTQYF
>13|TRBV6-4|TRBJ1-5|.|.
TGTGCCAGCAGTGAAGAGGTTAACCAGCCCCAGCATTTT
CASSEEVNQPQHF
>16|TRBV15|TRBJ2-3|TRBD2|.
TGTGCCACCAGCAGAGATCAAGCGGGGGGGACAGATACGCAGTATTTT
CATSRDQAGGTDTQYF
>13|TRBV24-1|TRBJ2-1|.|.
TGTGCCACCAGTGGGCCGCGGGGCGATGAGCAGTTCTTC
CATSGPRGDEQFF
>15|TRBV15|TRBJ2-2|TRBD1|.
TGTGCCACCAGGTACGACAGGGGGCCGGCCGGGGAGCTGTTTTTT
CATRYDRGPAGELFF
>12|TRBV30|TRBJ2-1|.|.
TGTGCCTGGAGTGTTCCTTTCCGGTGGCAGTTCTTC
CAWSVPFRWQFF
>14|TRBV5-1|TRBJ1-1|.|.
TGCGCCAGCGCCGTCGGCAGCGTGAACACTGAAGCTTTCTTT
CASAVGSVNTEAFF
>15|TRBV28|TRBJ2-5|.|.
TGTGCCAGCAGTTTCCAGGCAGGGTCCAAAGAGACCCAGTACTTC
CASSFQAGSKETQYF
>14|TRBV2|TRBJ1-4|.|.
TGTGCCAGCAGTGAAGCGTACAGTAATGAAAAACTGTTTTTT
CASSEAYSNEKLFF
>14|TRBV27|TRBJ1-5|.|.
TGTGCCAGCAGTTTGGGGGGAGTCAATCAGCCCCAGCATTTT
CASSLGGVNQPQHF
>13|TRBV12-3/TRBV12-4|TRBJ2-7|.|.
TGTGCCAGCAGTTTATCGGCCCAGGGTGAGCAGTACTTC
CASSLSAQGEQYF